This T cell receptor (beta chain) was obtained from a study of blood T cell repertoires in COVID-19 (dated by TCRdb to 2020 to 2022). Notes on the research overall: The collaborator samples originated in the United States, Italy and Spain and spanned the acute and convalescent phases of COVID-19. The prospective study material was composed of cDNA or gDNA derived from T cells, B-cell-depleted T cells, or PBMCs. Samples were obtained from the ongoing ImmuneRACE study (first 160 participants) and from 1,254 subjects provided by 6 global collaborators. A freely available public database, intended as a resource for researchers studying the immune response to SARS-CoV-2, is where the repertoires were released. The sample metadata nearly always contained a de-identified subject ID, COVID-19 status, age in years and sex. Subjects who had been exposed to COVID-19, were actively infected with it, or had recovered from it provided the deeply sampled blood TCRbeta repertoires that made up the dataset. Where available, HLA class I and class II types were taken from metadata supplied by the sample provider and were not determined by assay-based typing. Findings and caveats that apply to the study as a whole: The amount of clinical and demographic metadata varied by source and participant and was provided uncurated.

Each collaborating institution followed its own protocols to collect whole blood in K2EDTA tubes. For TCRbeta analysis, collaborators shipped samples in one of three forms: frozen whole blood, isolated PBMCs, or DNA extracted from either of those sample types. From its cysteine to its phenylalanine, the CDR3 spans 13 amino acids. The DNA shown is the 39-base CDR3, in frame from base 1. The germline ends are 9 bases apart after V is trimmed by 0 bases and J by 9 bases. CDR1 LGHDT and CDR2 YNNKEL were looked up in the germline V gene (reference sequence). A note on this clone: Its antigen remains unidentified. No base qualities exist here, and no much larger clone lies one base off it.

TCRbeta CDR3 regions were amplified from genomic DNA by means of the immunoSEQ Assay, a bias-controlled multiplex PCR. The authors' pipeline ran thus. The number of nucleated cells in each sample was estimated from the amplification of reference gene primers within the assay. Sequence reads were collapsed and filtered to measure the absolute abundance of every unique TCRbeta CDR3 rearrangement. For each sample, productive Simpson clonality was calculated by taking the square root of Simpson's diversity index across productive rearrangements. Drawn from immuneACCESS, this table holds only the in-frame rearrangements with V and J called that TCRdb kept. Clones are partly lost; checked studies trace under half to an unresolved V gene and leave the rest unexplained. D and trimming were read from the DNA, whereas the V and J calls and clone size are those reported in that table. The table for this sample lists about 84,000 clones; approximately 80% of them were counted only once. In total, the top ten clones hold about a sixth of the sample.

This clonotype originated in a woman aged 80 or older with acute or convalescent COVID-19. The chain uses TRBV3-1 (or the pseudogene TRBV3-2) and TRBJ1-5; there is no confident call for the D gene. Sequenced sample: peripheral blood. CDR3 loop: CASSQDFEGPQHF. The DNA reads TGTGCCAGCAGCCAAGACTTTGAGGGGCCCCAGCATTTT.